Below are 26 T cell receptor beta chains sequenced from a single sample in a study of Graves' ophthalmopathy and Graves' hyperthyroidism. RNA transcripts were the template, and TCR beta CDR3 regions were amplified from them. First-round RT-PCR employed HTBI primers, with a second-round multiplex PCR after it. TCRdb fed the multiplex PCR reads into MiXCR, producing one record per CDR3 protein. The sample has 740,000 or so distinct CDR3 sequences, 40% seen once. The sample was peripheral blood. Receptors were obtained from an adult man with Graves' ophthalmopathy.

The sample holds a few counts of this clonotype. This rearrangement joins TRBV25-1 to TRBJ1-6, with D possibly matching TRBD1 (6 bases). Germline values: CDR1 MGHDK, CDR2 SYGVNS. Trimming removed 9 bases from V and 7 bases from J, with 19 bases in between. The CDR3 totals 15 residues. As DNA, the CDR3 is TGTGCCAGTTTCGACTCAGGGGTCCTCAATTCACCCCTCCACTTT. It codes for CASFDSGVLNSPLHF.

The gene calls are TRBV7-9 and TRBJ1-4; tentative D call: TRBD1 (5 bases). The ends were cut back, 5 bases at V and 7 bases at J, with 14 bases in the middle. The CDR3 has 14 residues. Germline V gene sequence: CDR1 SEHNR, CDR2 FQNEAQ (reference sequence). CDR3 nucleotides: TGTGCCAGCAGCCAACAGGTGGGGGGTGAAAAACTGTTTTTT. Its translation: CASSQQVGGEKLFF.

The V and J genes are TRBV7-2 and TRBJ2-6, with D uncertain. The V gene lost 5 bases and the J gene lost 0 bases, with 17 bases spanning the gap. The CDR3 length is 18 residues. In germline, CDR1 is SGHTA, CDR2 FQGNSA. The CDR3 DNA reads as TGTGCCAGCAGCCAAAGTCCCGGTCCGAGCTCTGGGGCCAACGTCCTGACTTTC. Protein sequence: CASSQSPGPSSGANVLTF.

CDR3 in DNA: TGCAGCGGAGCAGGGTACTCTGGAAACACCATATATTTT. It is translated as CSGAGYSGNTIYF. This sequence joins TRBV29-1 and TRBJ1-3; D is perhaps TRBD1 (5 bases). Per the germline V gene, CDR1 is SQVTM and CDR2 is ANQGSEA. V lost 7 bases, J lost 0 bases, and 10 bases lay in between. CDR3 length equals 13 residues.

This clonotype was seen more than once but under ten times. This rearrangement joins TRBV5-1 to TRBJ2-6; TRBD1 matches at 7 bases. The CDR3 runs 18 residues. The junction had 9 bases not matched to a gene; V was cut back by 3 bases and J by 0 bases. Germline CDR1 reads SGHRS; CDR2 reads YFSETQ. The CDR3 sequence: CASSSGGQVSSGANVLTF. The CDR3 coding sequence is TGCGCCAGCAGCTCAGGAGGACAGGTTAGCTCTGGGGCCAACGTCCTGACTTTC.

Here the CDR3 reads CSVDKGRDTEKLFF. Here the CDR3 DNA reads TGCAGCGTTGATAAGGGTAGGGACACTGAAAAACTGTTTTTT. The chain joins TRBV29-1 to TRBJ1-4; a weak D match, TRBD1 (6 bases). Germline V gene data show CDR1 as SQVTM and CDR2 as ANQGSEA. The germline V and J ends were trimmed by 3 bases and 7 bases, with 15 bases remaining between them. This CDR3 has 14 residues.

This clonotype was counted between two and nine times. The chain recombines TRBV7-2 with TRBJ1-5, with unresolved D. The ends were cut back, 5 bases at V and 8 bases at J, with 16 bases in the middle. CDR1 and CDR2 (germline): SGHTA, FQGNSA. CDR3 size: 14 residues. The DNA for the CDR3 is TGTACCAGCAGCCTAGGGCGCTACTATGAGCCCCAGCATTTT. Translated: CTSSLGRYYEPQHF.

This clonotype was counted a few times. The chain has TRBV24-1 and TRBJ1-5; 7 nucleotides align to TRBD1. The CDR3 extends over 15 amino acids. The germline CDR1 and CDR2 sequences are KGHDR and SFDVKD. With 5 bases clipped from V and 1 base from J, the junction kept 4 bases outside the gene matches. The CDR3, as DNA: TGTGCCACCAGTGCCCCGGGACAGAGCAATCAGCCCCAGCATTTT. Protein sequence: CATSAPGQSNQPQHF.

This clonotype appeared a few times. This rearrangement joins TRBV12-3 or TRBV12-4 to TRBJ2-7, with D perhaps TRBD2 (6 bases). The CDR3 runs 15 residues. The V gene lost 3 bases and the J gene lost 3 bases, with 15 bases spanning the gap. DNA for the CDR3: TGTGCCAGCAGTTTGGGACTCAATGGAGACTACGAGCAGTACTTC. It yields the protein CASSLGLNGDYEQYF.

For this clonotype: An end of the junction differs from the germline gene, which may be a read error. The V and J genes are TRBV20-1 and TRBJ1-1; unclear D gene. The CDR3 runs to 18 residues. Germline-derived CDR1 and CDR2 are DFQATT and SNEGSKA (reference sequence). In nucleotides, the CDR3 is TGCAGTGCTCCCCTAAACCTGGCTTTCGGGCAGATGAACACTGAAGCTCTCTTT. Residues: CSAPLNLAFGQMNTEALF.

With regard to this clonotype: A junction end diverges from the germline sequence, so it may reflect a read error. V gene TRBV19 combines with J gene TRBJ2-5; 10 bases match TRBD2. The CDR3 runs 15 residues. Germline V gene data show CDR1 as LNHDA and CDR2 as SQIVND (reference sequence). The CDR3 nucleotides are TGTGCCAGTAGTAGGACTAGCGGCCTTCAAGAGATCCAGTACTTC. It codes for CASSRTSGLQEIQYF.

This clonotype was found a few times. The gene calls are TRBV20-1 and TRBJ2-2, with 14 positions matching TRBD2. Germline V gene sequence: CDR1 DFQATT, CDR2 SNEGSKA (reference sequence). The CDR3 extends over 16 amino acids. V dropped 6 bases and J dropped 5; count of bases not matched to a gene: 8. CDR3 loop: CSASGLAGERTGELFF. CDR3 bases: TGCAGTGCATCGGGACTAGCGGGAGAGAGGACCGGGGAGCTGTTTTTT.

This clonotype has a count of ten or more. The V and J genes are TRBV6-1 and TRBJ1-6; D not certain. The germline V and J ends were trimmed by 7 bases and 7 bases, with 8 bases remaining between them. Germline-derived CDR1 and CDR2 are MNHNS and SASEGT. This CDR3 region has 12 residues. In DNA, the CDR3 is TGTGCCAGCAAAGAAGGGAATTCACCCCTCCACTTT. Residues: CASKEGNSPLHF.

The rearrangement uses TRBV20-1 and TRBJ1-1; no definite D call. The CDR3 is 12 residues long. The V gene lost 3 bases and the J gene lost 1 base, with 6 bases spanning the gap. CDR1 is DFQATT, CDR2 SNEGSKA, per germline (reference sequence). The CDR3 loop is CSASPANTEAFF. CDR3 coding DNA: TGCAGTGCTAGTCCGGCGAACACTGAAGCTTTCTTT.

This clonotype was counted between two and nine times. The chain joins TRBV12-3 or TRBV12-4 to TRBJ1-4; 8 bases are shared with TRBD1. With V trimmed by 7 bases and J by 10 bases, 8 bases remained unmatched. This CDR3 contains 13 residues. The CDR3 sequence is CASTKVQGGKLFF. CDR3 nucleotides: TGTGCCAGCACAAAAGTACAGGGGGGAAAACTGTTTTTT.

The chain couples TRBV7-9 to TRBJ2-7; 10 bases fit TRBD2. V was clipped by 5 bases and J by 4 bases; unmatched bases: 5. CDR1 and CDR2 (germline): SEHNR, FQNEAQ (reference sequence). The length of the CDR3 is 14 residues. CDR3 coding DNA: TGTGCCAGCAGCACTTGGACTAGCGGTTACGAGCAGTACTTC. This translates into CASSTWTSGYEQYF.

As to this clonotype: The junction differs from germline at one of its ends, possibly a read error. The rearrangement links TRBV6-4 to TRBJ1-4; D unclear. Germline values: CDR1 MRHNA, CDR2 SNTAGT. The CDR3 length is 13 residues. CDR3 region: CAGSGNSNEKLFF. DNA of the CDR3: TGTGCCGGCAGTGGAAACAGTAATGAAAAACTGTTTTTT.

V usage is TRBV10-3 and J usage is TRBJ2-5; 8 bases align to TRBD1. CDR3 length: 13 amino acids. Per the germline V gene, CDR1 is ENHRY and CDR2 is SYGVKD. V was pared by 10 bases and J by 4 bases, with 8 bases of the junction left unmatched. The CDR3 loop reads CATSDRAGETQYF. In DNA form, the CDR3 reads TGTGCCACATCGGACAGGGCGGGAGAGACCCAGTACTTC.

The rearrangement links TRBV7-2 to TRBJ2-7, with TRBD1 matching over 9 bases. Trimming removed 8 bases from V and 5 bases from J; junction bases left unmatched: 10. The germline gives CDR1 SGHTA, CDR2 FQGNSA. The CDR3 consists of 14 residues. CDR3 sequence (DNA): TGTGCCAGCTCACTTCGGACAGGGGTCGACGAGCAGTACTTC. Translating gives CASSLRTGVDEQYF.

This clonotype was detected many times. The gene calls are TRBV9 and TRBJ2-7; possibly TRBD2 for D (7 bases). Per germline, CDR1 SGDLS and CDR2 YYNGEE. V lost 0 bases and J lost 5, with 9 bases in between. CDR3 length: 13 amino acids. This CDR3 reads CASSVGGGNEQYF. In nucleotides, the CDR3 is TGTGCCAGCAGCGTAGGCGGGGGCAACGAGCAGTACTTC.

A note on this clonotype: This CDR3 is missing its conserved last phenylalanine or tryptophan, likely due to a read error. No DNA is shown, since the ends of the CDR3 on it are uncertain; the CDR3 is the one TCRdb lists. This rearrangement joins TRBV10-3 to TRBJ2-7. The CDR3 contains 9 residues when both ends are counted. The germline CDR1 and CDR2 sequences are ENHRY and SYGVKD. The CDR3 is CAISESELP.

The V call is TRBV27, the J call TRBJ2-7, with D perhaps matching TRBD1 (5 bases). Germline CDR1 and CDR2: MNHEY and SMNVEV (reference sequence). The CDR3 loop spans 12 amino acids. V was trimmed by 6 bases and J by 4 bases, leaving 10 bases between them. The CDR3 spells CASRGARYEQYF. The CDR3 bases are TGTGCCAGCAGAGGGGCGCGGTACGAGCAGTACTTC.

The genes are TRBV20-1 and TRBJ1-1, with D hard to call. The CDR3 runs 13 residues. Germline V gene lookup returns CDR1 DFQATT and CDR2 SNEGSKA (reference sequence). V was cut by 3 bases and J by 5 bases, with 13 bases left in between. CDR3 region: CSASGDGETEAFF. The DNA of the CDR3 is TGCAGTGCTAGTGGCGATGGGGAAACTGAAGCTTTCTTT.

The genes are TRBV10-3 and TRBJ1-6, with D maybe TRBD1 (6 bases). V was pared by 10 bases and J by 7 bases, with 14 bases between. CDR1 ENHRY and CDR2 SYGVKD come from the germline V gene. The CDR3 sequence is 13 residues long. The CDR3 sequence is CATGGQQNSPLHF. For the CDR3, the DNA is TGTGCCACTGGAGGACAGCAGAATTCACCCCTCCACTTT.

This sequence joins TRBV29-1 and TRBJ1-2, with TRBD1 identical over 9 bases. The CDR3 consists of 12 residues. The V gene end was trimmed by 0 bases and the J gene end by 8 bases; junction bases not matched to a gene: 1. Germline values: CDR1 SQVTM, CDR2 ANQGSEA. The CDR3 coding sequence is TGCAGCGTTGAAGACGGGACAGGGGGCTACACCTTC. Translation: CSVEDGTGGYTF. Full variable domain (rest looked up from reference TRBV29-1 and TRBJ1-2): SAVISQKPSRDICQRGTSLTIQCQVDSQVTMMFWYRQQPGQSLTLIATANQGSEATYESGFVIDKFPISRPNLTFSTLTVSNMSPEDSSIYLCSVEDGTGGYTFGSGTRLTVV.

As concerns this clonotype: One end of the junction varies from germline; a read error may be responsible. The chain is built from TRBV10-1 and TRBJ1-2, with 7 bases matching TRBD1. The CDR3 spans 14 residues. CDR1 is WNHNN, CDR2 SYGVQD, per germline (reference sequence). The CDR3 DNA reads as TGTGCCAGCAGCCAAGATAGGGGACAGAGTGGCTACACCTTC. Its protein product is CASSQDRGQSGYTF.